The present TCR beta chain was sequenced within a study of T cell responses to AZD1222 COVID-19 vaccine. Overall study context: Pooled in the analysis were second doses at about 4 or about 12 weeks.

Profiling relied on immunoSEQ multiplex PCR, and the TCRdb table lists in-frame clones only, not all of them. The sample includes 130,000 or so clones, around 83% of them seen just once. The source of this sequence is an adult in good health. Specimen: peripheral blood, collected on day 0 of AZD1222 vaccination.

The CDR3 spells CASSQSSGAGNTEAFF. In DNA, the CDR3 is TGTGCCAGCAGCCAATCTTCGGGGGCAGGGAACACTGAAGCTTTCTTT. The chain joins TRBV4-2 to TRBJ1-1, with D tentatively TRBD1 (6 bases). V was pared by 2 bases and J by 1 base, with 14 bases between. In germline, CDR1 is LGHNA, CDR2 YNFKEQ. This CDR3 contains 16 residues.